The clone carrying this TCR beta chain was counted many times. From the germline J gene comes the end of the CDR3, since the read stops 3 residues before it. Data came from immunoSEQ multiplex PCR; TCRdb stores just in-frame clones and leaves some out. The repertoire consists of under 45,000 clones, none detected only once. The data originate from a study of T cell clonality in common variable immunodeficiency. The CDR3 is 15 residues long. Germline V gene data show CDR1 as SGHTA and CDR2 as FQGTGA. Trimming stripped 2 bases from V and 0 bases from J, with 8 bases between. This sequence was found in a person between 18 and 75 years old in good health. The specimen was peripheral blood mononuclear cells. The chain employs TRBV7-3 and TRBJ1-5, with a possible D match to TRBD1 (6 bases). CDR3 bases read: TGTGCCAGCAGCTTAGAGGGGGATAGCAATCAGCCC. Its protein product is CASSLEGDSNQP. The CDR3, in full, reads CASSLEGDSNQPQHF. Complete variable domain (other parts from reference TRBV7-3 and TRBJ1-5): GAGVSQTPSNKVTEKGKYVELRCDPISGHTALYWYRQSLGQGPEFLIYFQGTGAADDSGLPNDRFFAVRPEGSVSTLKIQRTERGDSAVYLCASSLEGDSNQPQHFGDGTRLSIL.